These T cell receptor beta chains were read from a single sample in a study of T cells in Graves' hyperthyroidism and ophthalmopathy. TCRdb processed the multiplex PCR reads anew with MiXCR; each CDR3 protein has one entry. The sample includes roughly 510,000 distinct CDR3 sequences, more than 20% of them seen just once. Sequencing was done on a sample of blood. These receptors originate from a man aged 18-30 years with Graves' hyperthyroidism. Both conserved end residues are part of each CDR3.

CDR3 protein,V gene
CASSEEDRENQPQHF,TRBV2
CASSRDRGLHEQYF,TRBV28
CASSLEDSSQETQYF,TRBV12-3/TRBV12-4
CAITGGGTDTQYF,TRBV6-1
CATPSTGQETQYF,TRBV6-1
CASSELDRGHRGYTF,TRBV25-1
CASSGTGTLANYGYTF,TRBV25-1
CASSSGVRPQHF,TRBV12-3/TRBV12-4
CSVDREGEWAFF,TRBV29-1
CASVGTSGHEQYF,TRBV27
CASSLGVGVGEAFF,TRBV5-1
CASSLFWGMQETQYF,TRBV28
CASSVGVAGSVYEQYF,TRBV5-1
CAAADRGYQPQHF,TRBV19
CASTTGSGAFF,TRBV6-1
CVSSTGPAYEQYF,TRBV18
CSARPGTGSDYGYTF,TRBV20-1
CASISTEAFF,TRBV6-1
CAVVGARETQYF,TRBV25-1
CASSLSGGKRSPYNEQFF,TRBV7-2
CASSHPLAGRGETQYF,TRBV4-1
CASSEGTFSGANVLTF,TRBV6-1
CASSYGTGGYGYTF,TRBV12-3/TRBV12-4
CASSLDKETQYF,TRBV7-9
CASARDRSNQPQHF,TRBV27
CASSLKQWYQETQYF,TRBV7-9
CASGQGEGYEQYF,TRBV19
CASSLSSGALNYEQYF,TRBV27
CASSPQFYYGYTF,TRBV12-3/TRBV12-4
CASSASGTAYEQYF,TRBV2
CASRERGGPVAGELFF,TRBV6-1
CSARDQASGIYEQYF,TRBV20-1